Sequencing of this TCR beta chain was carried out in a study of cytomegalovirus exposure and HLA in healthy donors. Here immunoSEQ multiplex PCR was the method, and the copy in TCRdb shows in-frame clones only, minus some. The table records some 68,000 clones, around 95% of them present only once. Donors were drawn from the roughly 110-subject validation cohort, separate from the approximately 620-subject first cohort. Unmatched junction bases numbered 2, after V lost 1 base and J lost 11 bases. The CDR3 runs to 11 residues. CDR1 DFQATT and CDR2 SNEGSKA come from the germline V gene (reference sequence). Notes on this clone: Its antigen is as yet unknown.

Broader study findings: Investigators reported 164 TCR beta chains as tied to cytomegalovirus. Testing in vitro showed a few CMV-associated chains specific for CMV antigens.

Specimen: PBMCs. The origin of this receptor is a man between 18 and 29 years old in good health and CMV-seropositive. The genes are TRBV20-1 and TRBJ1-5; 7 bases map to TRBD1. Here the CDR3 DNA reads TGCAGTGCTAGAGCTGGGACAGCCCAGCATTTT. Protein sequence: CSARAGTAQHF.